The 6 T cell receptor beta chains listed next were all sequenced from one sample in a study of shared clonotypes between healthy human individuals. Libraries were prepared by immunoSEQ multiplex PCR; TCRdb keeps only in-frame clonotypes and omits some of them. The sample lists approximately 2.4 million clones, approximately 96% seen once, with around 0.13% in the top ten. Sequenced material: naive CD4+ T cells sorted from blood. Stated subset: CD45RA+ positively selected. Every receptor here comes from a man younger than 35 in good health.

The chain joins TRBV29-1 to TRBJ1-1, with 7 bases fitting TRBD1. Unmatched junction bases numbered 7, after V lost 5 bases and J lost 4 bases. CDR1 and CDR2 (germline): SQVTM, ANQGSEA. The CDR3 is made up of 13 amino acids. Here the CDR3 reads CSVQNRGGTEAFF. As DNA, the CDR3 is TGCAGCGTTCAGAACAGGGGCGGCACTGAAGCTTTCTTT.

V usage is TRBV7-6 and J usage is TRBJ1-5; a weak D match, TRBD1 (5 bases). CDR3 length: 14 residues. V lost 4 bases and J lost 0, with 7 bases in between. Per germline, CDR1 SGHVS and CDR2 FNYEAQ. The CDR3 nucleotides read TGTGCCAGCAGCTCCGGGACTAGCAATCAGCCCCAGCATTTT. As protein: CASSSGTSNQPQHF.

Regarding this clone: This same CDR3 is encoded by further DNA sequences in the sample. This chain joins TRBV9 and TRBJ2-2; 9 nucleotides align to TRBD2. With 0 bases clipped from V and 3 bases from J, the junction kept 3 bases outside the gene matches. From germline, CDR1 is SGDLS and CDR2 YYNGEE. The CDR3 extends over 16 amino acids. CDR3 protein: CASSVVAGADTGELFF. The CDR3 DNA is TGTGCCAGCAGCGTAGTAGCGGGAGCGGACACCGGGGAGCTGTTTTTT.

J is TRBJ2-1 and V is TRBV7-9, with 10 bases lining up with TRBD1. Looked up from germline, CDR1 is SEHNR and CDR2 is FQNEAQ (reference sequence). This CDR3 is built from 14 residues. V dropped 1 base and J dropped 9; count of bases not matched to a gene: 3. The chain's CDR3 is CASSLGQGASEQFF. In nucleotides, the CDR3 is TGTGCCAGCAGCTTAGGACAGGGGGCAAGTGAGCAGTTCTTC.

As DNA, the CDR3 is TGTGCCAGCAGTTTACCGGGACTAGCGGGGGGATACAATGAGCAGTTCTTC. Its protein is CASSLPGLAGGYNEQFF. This rearrangement joins TRBV28 to TRBJ2-1; 15 bases line up with TRBD2. Germline CDR1 MDHEN, CDR2 SYDVKM. The CDR3 totals 17 residues. The V segment lost 2 bases and the J segment 4 bases; nucleotides outside the gene matches: 3. Variable domain in full (rest from reference TRBV28 and TRBJ2-1): DVKVTQSSRYLVKRTGEKVFLECVQDMDHENMFWYRQDPGLGLRLIYFSYDVKMKEKGDIPEGYSVSREKKERFSLILESASTNQTSMYLCASSLPGLAGGYNEQFFGPGTRLTVL.

CDR3: CASSLDPFGRVIADTEAFF. In nucleotides, the CDR3 is TGTGCCAGCAGCTTAGATCCCTTCGGAAGGGTGATTGCGGACACTGAAGCTTTCTTT. The chain couples TRBV11-2 to TRBJ1-1; D is unresolved. Trimming pared 0 bases from V and 3 bases from J, leaving 23 bases between. This CDR3 comprises 19 residues. Looked up from germline, CDR1 is SGHAT and CDR2 is FQNNGV.